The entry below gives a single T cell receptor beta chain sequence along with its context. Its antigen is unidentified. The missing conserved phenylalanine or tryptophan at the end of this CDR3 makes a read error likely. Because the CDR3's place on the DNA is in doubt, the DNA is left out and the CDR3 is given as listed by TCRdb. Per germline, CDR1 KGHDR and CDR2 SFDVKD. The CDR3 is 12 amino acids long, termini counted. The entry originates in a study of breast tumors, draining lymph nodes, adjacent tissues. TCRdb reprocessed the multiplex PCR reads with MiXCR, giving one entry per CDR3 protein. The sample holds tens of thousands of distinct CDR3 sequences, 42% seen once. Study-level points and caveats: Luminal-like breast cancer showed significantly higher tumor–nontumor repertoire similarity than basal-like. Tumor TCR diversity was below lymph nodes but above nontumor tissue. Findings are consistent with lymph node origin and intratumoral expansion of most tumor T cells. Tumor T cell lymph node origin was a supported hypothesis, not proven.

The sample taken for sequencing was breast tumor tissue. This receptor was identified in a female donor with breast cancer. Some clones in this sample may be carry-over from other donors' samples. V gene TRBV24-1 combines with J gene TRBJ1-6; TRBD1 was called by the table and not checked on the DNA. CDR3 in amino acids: CAAGTGAYPLPL.